The sequence of this T cell receptor (beta chain) was determined in a study of cytomegalovirus exposure and HLA in healthy donors. PCR primers comprised 60 Vbeta and 13 Jbeta primers. TCRdb keeps only in-frame clones here, not all; method: immunoSEQ multiplex PCR. The listing contains 100,000 to 150,000 clones. The clonotype originates from a man aged 18 to 30 in good health and CMV-seronegative. The sequenced sample was PBMCs.

CDR3 sequence reads: CASNRGQGRNQPQHF. As DNA, the CDR3 is TGTGCCAGTAATCGGGGACAGGGTCGCAATCAGCCCCAGCATTTT. The rearrangement links TRBV19 to TRBJ1-5; 9 bases match TRBD1. Losses at the gene ends were 7 bases for V and 2 bases for J; bases not matched to a gene: 6. The CDR3 loop spans 15 amino acids. Germline V gene lookup returns CDR1 LNHDA and CDR2 SQIVND (reference sequence).